The 2 T cell receptor beta chains below all came from one sample that was sequenced in a study of blood T cell repertoires in COVID-19. Data came from immunoSEQ multiplex PCR; TCRdb stores just in-frame clones and leaves some out. The top ten clones hold 31% of a sample with 40,000 to 55,000 clones, approximately 85% of them seen once. The sample taken for sequencing was peripheral blood. The origin of the receptors is a woman older than 75 with acute or convalescent COVID-19.

The chain joins TRBV11-2 to TRBJ2-1; 7 positions match TRBD2. The CDR3 totals 16 residues. Trimming at V came to 2 bases and at J to 7 bases, leaving 11 bases not matched to a gene. CDR1 and CDR2 (germline): SGHAT, FQNNGV. The CDR3 sequence: CASSLTLGTNENEQFF. The CDR3 DNA follows: TGTGCCAGCAGCTTAACCCTGGGGACTAACGAAAATGAGCAGTTCTTC.

The CDR3 is CASSRGPTSGRAWANEQFF. CDR3 nucleotide sequence: TGTGCCAGCAGCCGAGGGCCGACTAGCGGGAGGGCCTGGGCGAATGAGCAGTTCTTC. This chain joins TRBV6-2 or TRBV6-3 and TRBJ2-1; 14 positions agree with TRBD2. The germline V gene encodes CDR1 MNHEY and CDR2 SVGEGT. CDR3 length: 19 residues. The junction had 17 bases not matched to a gene; V was cut back by 6 bases and J by 7 bases.